One sample yielded the 5 T cell receptor beta chains listed below, sequenced in a study of blood T cell repertoires in COVID-19. The assay was immunoSEQ multiplex PCR, and TCRdb's table has in-frame clones only and misses some. The sample records approximately 90,000 clones, about nine tenths being singletons. Sequenced input: peripheral blood. Receptor source: a man aged 55 to 70 with acute or convalescent COVID-19.

The chain combines TRBV5-1 with TRBJ1-1, with TRBD1 matching 10 bases. Germline V lookup: CDR1 SGHRS, CDR2 YFSETQ. CDR3 length equals 17 residues. With V trimmed by 4 bases and J by 4 bases, 13 bases remained unmatched. The CDR3 spells CASSPETGGLGGTEAFF. The CDR3 bases are TGCGCCAGCAGCCCGGAGACAGGGGGCCTTGGTGGCACTGAAGCTTTCTTT. Supplemented by reference TRBV5-1 and TRBJ1-1, the full variable domain reads KAGVTQTPRYLIKTRGQQVTLSCSPISGHRSVSWYQQTPGQGLQFLFEYFSETQRNKGNFPGRFSGRQFSNSRSEMNVSTLELGDSALYLCASSPETGGLGGTEAFFGQGTRLTVV.

The genes are TRBV11-2 and TRBJ1-5; TRBD1 matches at 7 bases. Unmatched junction bases numbered 4, after V lost 2 bases and J lost 3 bases. Germline V CDR1 and CDR2: SGHAT, FQNNGV. CDR3 size: 15 residues. Written as DNA, the CDR3 is TGTGCCAGCAGCTTAATTCAGGGGGTCAATCAGCCCCAGCATTTT. Amino acids: CASSLIQGVNQPQHF.

The rearrangement uses TRBV2 and TRBJ2-7; possible D gene TRBD2, 5 bases. Trimming took 7 bases from V and 7 from J, leaving 14 bases between them. The CDR3 loop spans 12 amino acids. Germline CDR1 is SNHLY and CDR2 is FYNNEI. Here the CDR3 DNA reads TGTGCCAGCAAGGTACTTCCGGGAGAGCAGTACTTC. The encoded protein is CASKVLPGEQYF. Drawing the rest from reference TRBV2 and TRBJ2-7, the complete variable domain is EPEVTQTPSHQVTQMGQEVILRCVPISNHLYFYWYRQILGQKVEFLVSFYNNEISEKSEIFDDQFSVERPDGSNFTLKIRSTKLEDSAMYFCASKVLPGEQYFGPGTRLTVT.

The rearrangement joins TRBV12-5 to TRBJ2-5; D call uncertain. There are 18 residues in the CDR3. Between the trimmed V and J ends, which lost 1 base and 5 bases, there was a span of 23 bases. Germline CDR1 LGHNT, CDR2 FRNRAP. CDR3 region: CASGLASVFGAVGETQYF. The CDR3 DNA reads as TGTGCTAGTGGTTTGGCCTCCGTGTTCGGAGCTGTCGGGGAGACCCAGTACTTC.

V is TRBV6-5 and J is TRBJ2-5; 8 bases are shared with TRBD1. Germline CDR1 is MNHEY and CDR2 is SVGAGI. V shed 6 bases and J 1 base; nucleotides not matched to a gene: 7. CDR3 size: 15 residues. CDR3 nucleotides: TGTGCCAGCAGCATTGGACAGGGTCCCCAAGAGACCCAGTACTTC. Its protein is CASSIGQGPQETQYF.